There are a few counts of the clone carrying this T cell receptor (beta chain). What it binds is not known. The CDR3 is made up of 14 amino acids. Losses at the gene ends were 4 bases for V and 2 bases for J; bases not matched to a gene: 2. The germline V gene has CDR1 MRHNA and CDR2 SNTAGT. This record comes from a study of CD4 T cells in relation to SARS-CoV-2 and coronaviruses. TCRdb keeps only in-frame clones here, not all; method: immunoSEQ multiplex PCR. The data show some 21,000 clones, with about 70% seen just once and 9.5% to 15% held by the top ten. The unexposed donors gave CD4+ T cells in about 2011-2018, prior to COVID-19. Isolation of CD4+ T cells took place after roughly nine days in culture.

V gene TRBV6-4 combines with J gene TRBJ2-3, with 8 bases matching TRBD2. Sequencing input: CD4+ T cells from PBMCs, cultured in vitro. The sequence was collected from a human donor in good health. CDR3 sequence reads: CASSAGGPTDTQYF. DNA for the CDR3: TGTGCCAGCAGTGCGGGAGGGCCCACAGATACGCAGTATTTT.